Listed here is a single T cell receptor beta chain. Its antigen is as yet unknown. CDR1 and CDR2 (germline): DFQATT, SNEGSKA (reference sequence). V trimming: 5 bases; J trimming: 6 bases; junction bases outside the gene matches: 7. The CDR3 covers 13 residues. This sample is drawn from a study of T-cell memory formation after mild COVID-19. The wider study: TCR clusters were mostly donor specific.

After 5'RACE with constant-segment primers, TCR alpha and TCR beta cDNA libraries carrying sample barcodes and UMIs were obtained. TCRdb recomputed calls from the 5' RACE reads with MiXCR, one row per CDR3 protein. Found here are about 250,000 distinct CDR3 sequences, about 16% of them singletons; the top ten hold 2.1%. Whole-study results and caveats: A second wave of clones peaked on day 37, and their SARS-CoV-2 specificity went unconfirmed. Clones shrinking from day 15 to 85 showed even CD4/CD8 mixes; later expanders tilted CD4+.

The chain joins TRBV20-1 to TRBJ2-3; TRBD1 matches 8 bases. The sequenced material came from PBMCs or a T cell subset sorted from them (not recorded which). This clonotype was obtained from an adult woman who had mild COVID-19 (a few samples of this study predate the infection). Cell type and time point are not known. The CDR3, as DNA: TGCAGTGCTCACCAGGGGGCTTATGATACGCAGTATTTT. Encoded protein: CSAHQGAYDTQYF.